The next 14 T cell receptor beta chains were all read from a single sample in a study of identical twins. In TCRdb, the 5' RACE reads were re-called with MiXCR into one record per CDR3 protein. The repertoire holds roughly 1,500,000 distinct CDR3 sequences, with under 35% as singletons. Sequenced sample: cord blood. The receptors shown here come from a newborn girl in good health.

This chain uses TRBV20-1 with TRBJ1-4; 8 bases are shared with TRBD1. V was clipped by 5 bases and J by 8 bases; unmatched bases: 7. The CDR3 extends over 13 amino acids. Per germline, CDR1 DFQATT and CDR2 SNEGSKA (reference sequence). The CDR3, as DNA: TGCAGTGCTGGTCCAGGGGGCCGGGAAAAACTGTTTTTT. Its protein is CSAGPGGREKLFF.

V usage is TRBV21-1 and J usage is TRBJ1-5; TRBD1, as called in the table, went unchecked against the DNA. TRBV21-1 is designated a pseudogene. The CDR3 extends over 16 amino acids. CDR3 region: CASSKGRPPEDQPQHF. CDR3 DNA: TGTGCCAGCAGCAAAGGCCGGCCCCCGGAGGATCAGCCCCAGCATTTT.

This clonotype was counted between two and nine times. The rearrangement joins TRBV6-5 to TRBJ2-7, with 9 bases fitting TRBD1. Germline trimming cut 5 bases from V and 7 bases from J; bases unmatched to any gene: 9. The CDR3 has 14 residues. CDR1 MNHEY and CDR2 SVGAGI come from the germline V gene. CDR3 protein: CASSTGTGFLEQYF. CDR3 nucleotide sequence: TGTGCCAGCAGTACTGGGACAGGGTTTCTGGAGCAGTACTTC.

The chain is built from TRBV15 and TRBJ1-6; D remains unclear. The CDR3 covers 17 residues. V dropped 0 bases and J dropped 0 bases, with 9 bases sitting between them. Germline V CDR1 and CDR2: LNHNV, YYDKDF (reference sequence). CDR3 DNA: TGTGCCACCAGCAGAGATCCCCCTAGCTCCTATAATTCACCCCTCCACTTT. Its protein is CATSRDPPSSYNSPLHF.

This clonotype turned up a few times. This chain links TRBV27 with TRBJ2-5; D unclear. The CDR3 extends over 15 amino acids. With 1 base removed from V and 0 bases from J, the gap between germline ends came to 9 bases. The germline V gene encodes CDR1 MNHEY and CDR2 SMNVEV (reference sequence). CDR3 sequence: CASSLFGSYQETQYF. CDR3 coding DNA: TGTGCCAGCAGTTTATTCGGCTCCTACCAAGAGACCCAGTACTTC.

V gene TRBV7-9 combines with J gene TRBJ2-7; D unclear. With 3 bases removed from V and 7 bases from J, the gap between germline ends came to 13 bases. Germline assignment: CDR1 SEHNR and CDR2 FQNEAQ (reference sequence). CDR3 size: 13 residues. CDR3 protein: CASSFYDPKEQYF. As DNA, the CDR3 is TGTGCCAGCAGCTTTTACGACCCTAAGGAGCAGTACTTC. The variable domain in full, completed from reference TRBV7-9 and TRBJ2-7, reads DTGVSQNPRHKITKRGQNVTFRCDPISEHNRLYWYRQTLGQGPEFLTYFQNEAQLEKSRLLSDRFSAERPKGSFSTLEIQRTEQGDSAMYLCASSFYDPKEQYFGPGTRLTVT.

The rearrangement links TRBV5-1 to TRBJ2-7; a possible D gene is TRBD2 (6 bases). The CDR3 loop spans 14 amino acids. Germline lookup yields CDR1 SGHRS and CDR2 YFSETQ. Between the trimmed V and J ends, which lost 7 bases and 7 bases, there was a span of 21 bases. The CDR3 DNA reads TGCGCCAGCTCTGAGGAGGGGTCCTACAATGAGCAGTACTTC. This sequence encodes CASSEEGSYNEQYF.

V gene TRBV4-2 combines with J gene TRBJ2-4; maybe TRBD1 (5 bases). CDR3 length: 15 residues. The germline CDR1 and CDR2 sequences are LGHNA and YNFKEQ. V gave up 3 bases and J gave up 0 bases, with 9 bases separating them. The CDR3 DNA is TGTGCCAGCAGCCAGTACAGGTTAGCCAAAAACATTCAGTACTTC. It encodes CASSQYRLAKNIQYF.

This clonotype showed up just a few times. The rearrangement links TRBV12-3 or TRBV12-4 to TRBJ2-1, with D perhaps TRBD1 or TRBD2 (5 bases each). This CDR3 has 15 residues. The germline V and J ends were trimmed by 4 bases and 12 bases, with 22 bases remaining between them. The CDR3 loop reads CASSSRDPSQLGQFF. CDR3 nucleotide sequence: TGTGCCAGCAGTTCCCGGGACCCCTCCCAGCTAGGGCAGTTCTTC.

This clonotype was observed a few times. This sequence joins TRBV18 and TRBJ2-6; TRBD1 might be the D (5 bases). Germline CDR1 is KGHSH and CDR2 is LQKENI. Deletions cut 3 bases from V and 10 bases from J, with 22 bases between. This CDR3 is built from 17 residues. CDR3 in amino acids: CASSPLGLPSTINVLTF. In nucleotides, the CDR3 is TGTGCCAGCTCACCTCTGGGGCTTCCGAGTACCATAAACGTCCTGACTTTC.

This clonotype occurred a few times. V is TRBV27 and J is TRBJ1-2; TRBD1 agrees at 8 bases. Germline CDR1 reads MNHEY; CDR2 reads SMNVEV (reference sequence). The CDR3 consists of 15 residues. V trimming: 4 bases; J trimming: 2 bases; junction bases outside the gene matches: 6. This CDR3 is CASSSNRGRNYGYTF. The DNA for the CDR3 is TGTGCCAGCAGTTCCAACAGGGGGAGGAACTATGGCTACACCTTC.

Ten or more counts support this clonotype. The V and J genes are TRBV24-1 and TRBJ2-1, with 8 bases lining up with TRBD2. The CDR3 runs 17 residues. Looked up from germline, CDR1 is KGHDR and CDR2 is SFDVKD. Trimming cost V 4 bases and J 3 bases; bases outside gene matches: 10. CDR3 sequence: CATSDPGERGFYNEQFF. The DNA for the CDR3 is TGTGCCACCAGTGACCCCGGGGAGCGGGGGTTCTACAATGAGCAGTTCTTC.

The chain employs TRBV19 and TRBJ1-6; 7 bases are a match to TRBD1. Trimming at V came to 11 bases and at J to 10 bases, leaving 8 bases not matched to a gene. Per germline, CDR1 LNHDA and CDR2 SQIVND (reference sequence). The CDR3 extends over 12 amino acids. CDR3 sequence reads: CAPQGKESPLHF. CDR3 in DNA: TGTGCCCCACAGGGGAAGGAATCACCCCTCCACTTT.

This clonotype has a single count. Mismatch with germline at one junction end may stem from a read error. The CDR3 loop is CVSNSPTGPNEKLFF. In DNA form, the CDR3 reads TGTGTCAGCAACTCACCGACAGGGCCTAATGAAAAACTGTTTTTT. V gene TRBV25-1 combines with J gene TRBJ1-4, with TRBD1 matching 7 bases. This CDR3 spans 15 amino acids. Germline V lookup: CDR1 MGHDK, CDR2 SYGVNS.